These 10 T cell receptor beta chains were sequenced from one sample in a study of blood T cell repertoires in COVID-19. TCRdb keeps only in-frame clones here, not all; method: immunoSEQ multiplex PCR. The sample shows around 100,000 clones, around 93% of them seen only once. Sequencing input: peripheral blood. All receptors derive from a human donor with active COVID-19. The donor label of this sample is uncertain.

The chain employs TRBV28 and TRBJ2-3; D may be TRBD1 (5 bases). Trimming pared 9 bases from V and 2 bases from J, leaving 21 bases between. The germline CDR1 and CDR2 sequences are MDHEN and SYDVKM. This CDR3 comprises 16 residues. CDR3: CASNPPGQGYTDTQYF. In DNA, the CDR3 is TGTGCCAGTAATCCCCCCGGGCAGGGCTACACAGATACGCAGTATTTT.

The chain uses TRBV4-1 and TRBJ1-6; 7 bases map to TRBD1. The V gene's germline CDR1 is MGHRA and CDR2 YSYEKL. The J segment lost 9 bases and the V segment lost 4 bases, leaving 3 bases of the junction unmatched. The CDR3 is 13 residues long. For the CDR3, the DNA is TGCGCCAGCAGCCCCGGGACAGTTTCACCCCTCCACTTT. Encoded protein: CASSPGTVSPLHF.

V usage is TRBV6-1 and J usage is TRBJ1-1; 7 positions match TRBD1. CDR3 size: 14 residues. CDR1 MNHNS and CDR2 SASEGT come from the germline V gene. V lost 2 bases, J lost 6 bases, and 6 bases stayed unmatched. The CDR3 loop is CASSERRTGAEAFF. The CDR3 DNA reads TGTGCCAGCAGTGAACGACGGACAGGAGCTGAAGCTTTCTTT.

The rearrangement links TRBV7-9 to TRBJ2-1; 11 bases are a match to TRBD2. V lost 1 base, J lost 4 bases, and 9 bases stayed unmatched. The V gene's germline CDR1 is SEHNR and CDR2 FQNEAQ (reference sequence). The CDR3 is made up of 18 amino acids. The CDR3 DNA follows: TGTGCCAGCAGCTTAGGACTAGCGGGGACACCCGGGTACAATGAGCAGTTCTTC. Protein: CASSLGLAGTPGYNEQFF.

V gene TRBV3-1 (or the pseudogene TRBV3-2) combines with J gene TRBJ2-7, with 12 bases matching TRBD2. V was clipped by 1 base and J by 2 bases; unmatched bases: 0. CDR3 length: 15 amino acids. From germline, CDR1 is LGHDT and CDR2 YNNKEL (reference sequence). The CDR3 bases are TGTGCCAGCAGCCAAGGGACTAGCGGGGCCTACGAGCAGTACTTC. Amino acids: CASSQGTSGAYEQYF.

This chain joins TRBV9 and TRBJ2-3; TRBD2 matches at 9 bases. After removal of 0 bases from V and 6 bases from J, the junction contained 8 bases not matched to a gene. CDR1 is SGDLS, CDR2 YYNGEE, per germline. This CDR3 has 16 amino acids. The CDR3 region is CASSVEAAGGLDTQYF. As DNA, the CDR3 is TGTGCCAGCAGCGTAGAGGCAGCGGGGGGTCTTGATACGCAGTATTTT. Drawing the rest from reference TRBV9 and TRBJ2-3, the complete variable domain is DSGVTQTPKHLITATGQRVTLRCSPRSGDLSVYWYQQSLDQGLQFLIQYYNGEERAKGNILERFSAQQFPDLHSELNLSSLELGDSALYFCASSVEAAGGLDTQYFGPGTRLTVL.

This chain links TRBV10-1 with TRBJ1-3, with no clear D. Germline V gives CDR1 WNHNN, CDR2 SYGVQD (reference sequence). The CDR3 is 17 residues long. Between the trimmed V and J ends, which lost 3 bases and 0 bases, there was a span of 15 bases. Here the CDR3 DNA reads TGCGCCAGCAGTGAAAAAGAGGAAAAAAGCTCTGGAAACACCATATATTTT. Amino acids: CASSEKEEKSSGNTIYF.

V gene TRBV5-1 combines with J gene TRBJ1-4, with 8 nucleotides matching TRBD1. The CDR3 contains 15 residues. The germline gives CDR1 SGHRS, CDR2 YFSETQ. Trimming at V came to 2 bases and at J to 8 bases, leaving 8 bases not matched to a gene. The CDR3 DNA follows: TGCGCCAGCAGCTTACCGGACAGGGTTGGAGAAAAACTGTTTTTT. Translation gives CASSLPDRVGEKLFF.

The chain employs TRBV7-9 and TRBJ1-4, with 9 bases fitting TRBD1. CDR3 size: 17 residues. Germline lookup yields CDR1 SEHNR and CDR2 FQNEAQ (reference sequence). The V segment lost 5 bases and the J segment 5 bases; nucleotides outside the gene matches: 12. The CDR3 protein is CASSRSPGQGDNEKLFF. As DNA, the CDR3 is TGTGCCAGCAGCCGGTCCCCGGGACAGGGCGACAATGAAAAACTGTTTTTT.

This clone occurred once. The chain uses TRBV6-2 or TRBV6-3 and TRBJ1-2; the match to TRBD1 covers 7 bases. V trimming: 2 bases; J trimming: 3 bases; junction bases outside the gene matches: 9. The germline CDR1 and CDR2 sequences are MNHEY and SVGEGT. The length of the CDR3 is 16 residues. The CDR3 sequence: CASSYRTTGPYYGYTF. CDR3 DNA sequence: TGTGCCAGCAGTTACCGAACGACAGGGCCCTACTATGGCTACACCTTC.